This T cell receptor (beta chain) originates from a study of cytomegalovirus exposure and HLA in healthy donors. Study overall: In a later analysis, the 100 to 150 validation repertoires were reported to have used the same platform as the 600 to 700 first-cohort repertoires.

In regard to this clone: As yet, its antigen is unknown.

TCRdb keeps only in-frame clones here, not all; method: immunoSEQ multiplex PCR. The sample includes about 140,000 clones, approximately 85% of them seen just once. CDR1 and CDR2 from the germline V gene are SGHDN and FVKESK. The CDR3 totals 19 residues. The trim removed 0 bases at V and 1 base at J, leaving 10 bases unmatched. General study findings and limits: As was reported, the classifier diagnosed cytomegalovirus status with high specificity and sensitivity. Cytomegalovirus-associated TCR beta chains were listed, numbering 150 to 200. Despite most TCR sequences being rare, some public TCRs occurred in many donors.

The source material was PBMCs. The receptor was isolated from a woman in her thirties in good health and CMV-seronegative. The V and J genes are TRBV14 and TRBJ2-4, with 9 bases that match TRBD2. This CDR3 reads CASSQDWGIAGDAKNIQYF. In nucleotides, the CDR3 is TGTGCCAGCAGCCAAGATTGGGGAATAGCGGGGGACGCCAAAAACATTCAGTACTTC.